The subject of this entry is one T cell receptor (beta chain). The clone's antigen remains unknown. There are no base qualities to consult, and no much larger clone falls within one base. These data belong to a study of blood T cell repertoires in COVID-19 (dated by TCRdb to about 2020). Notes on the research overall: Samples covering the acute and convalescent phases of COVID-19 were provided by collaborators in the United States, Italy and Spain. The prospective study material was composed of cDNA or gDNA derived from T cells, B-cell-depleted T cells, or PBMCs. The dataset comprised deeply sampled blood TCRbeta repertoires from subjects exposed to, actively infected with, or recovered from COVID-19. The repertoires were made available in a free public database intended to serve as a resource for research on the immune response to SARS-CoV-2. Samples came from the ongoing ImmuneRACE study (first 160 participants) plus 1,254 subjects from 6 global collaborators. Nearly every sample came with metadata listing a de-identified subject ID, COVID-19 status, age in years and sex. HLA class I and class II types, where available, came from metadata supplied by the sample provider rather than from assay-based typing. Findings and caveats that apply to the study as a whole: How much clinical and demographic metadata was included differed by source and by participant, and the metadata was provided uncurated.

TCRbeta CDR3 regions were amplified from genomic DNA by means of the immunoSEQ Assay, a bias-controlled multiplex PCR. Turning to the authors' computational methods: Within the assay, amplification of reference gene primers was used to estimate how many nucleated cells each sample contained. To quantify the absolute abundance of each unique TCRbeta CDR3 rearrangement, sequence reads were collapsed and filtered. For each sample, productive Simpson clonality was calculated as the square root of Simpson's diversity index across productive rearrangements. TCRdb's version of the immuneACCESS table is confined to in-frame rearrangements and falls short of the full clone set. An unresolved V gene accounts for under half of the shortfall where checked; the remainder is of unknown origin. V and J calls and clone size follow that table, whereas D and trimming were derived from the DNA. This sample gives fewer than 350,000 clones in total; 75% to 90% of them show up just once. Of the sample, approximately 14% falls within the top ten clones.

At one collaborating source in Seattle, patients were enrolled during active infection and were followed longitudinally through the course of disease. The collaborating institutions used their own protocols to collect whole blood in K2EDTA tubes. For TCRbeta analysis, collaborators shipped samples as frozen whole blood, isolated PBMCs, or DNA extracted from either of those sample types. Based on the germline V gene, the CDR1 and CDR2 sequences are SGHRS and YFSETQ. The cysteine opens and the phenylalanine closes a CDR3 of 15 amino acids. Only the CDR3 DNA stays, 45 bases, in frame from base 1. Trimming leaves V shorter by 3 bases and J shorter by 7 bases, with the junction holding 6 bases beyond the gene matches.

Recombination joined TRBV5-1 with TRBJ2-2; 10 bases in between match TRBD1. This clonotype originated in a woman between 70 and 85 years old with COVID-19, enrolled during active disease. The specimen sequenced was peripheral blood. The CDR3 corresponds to CASSWLTGGIGELFF. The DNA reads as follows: TGCGCCAGCAGCTGGCTGACAGGGGGCATCGGGGAGCTGTTTTTT. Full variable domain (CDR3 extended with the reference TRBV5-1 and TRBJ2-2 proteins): KAGVTQTPRYLIKTRGQQVTLSCSPISGHRSVSWYQQTPGQGLQFLFEYFSETQRNKGNFPGRFSGRQFSNSRSEMNVSTLELGDSALYLCASSWLTGGIGELFFGEGSRLTVL.